This is a list of T cell receptor beta chains from one sample in a study of cytomegalovirus exposure and HLA in healthy donors. Method: immunoSEQ multiplex PCR; TCRdb's copy keeps in-frame clones and lacks some. The table shows approximately 200,000 clones, with under 95% occurring only once. Sequenced material: PBMCs. The receptors shown here come from a woman aged 18 to 35 in good health and CMV-seronegative. Both conserved end residues are part of each CDR3. A D gene is named only where the DNA matches it firmly. Clone size is given for some rows only: seen once, a few or many times, or a class if the clone is expanded.

abundance,j_gene,d_gene,v_gene,CDR3nt,CDR3aa
NA,TRBJ2-1,NA,TRBV27,TGTGCCAGCAGTTTTATCACTACAGGGAGGGACAATGAGCAGTTCTTC,CASSFITTGRDNEQFF
NA,TRBJ1-2,TRBD1,TRBV29-1,TGCAGCGTTCCCACAGGGGATGGCTACACCTTC,CSVPTGDGYTF
NA,TRBJ1-5,TRBD1,TRBV19,TGTGCCAGTAGTGGAACAGGGGGCGCAGTAGGGCCCCAGCATTTT,CASSGTGGAVGPQHF
NA,TRBJ2-3,TRBD2,TRBV6-5,TGTGCCAGCAGCCCCGGGACTACAAGCACAGATACGCAGTATTTT,CASSPGTTSTDTQYF
NA,TRBJ1-5,TRBD1,TRBV9,TGTGCCAGCAGCGTAGATCCTGGACAGGGAAATGGTAATCAGCCCCAGCATTTT,CASSVDPGQGNGNQPQHF
NA,TRBJ1-4,NA,TRBV28,TGTGCCAGCAGTTTATACACTGAGGGTCAGGAAAAACTGTTTTTT,CASSLYTEGQEKLFF
NA,TRBJ2-2,TRBD2,TRBV6-4,TGTGCCAGCAGGGGTCTAGCGGGAGCCACCGGGGAGCTGTTTTTT,CASRGLAGATGELFF
NA,TRBJ1-2,NA,TRBV30,TGTGCCTGGAATGCAGTATCCTATGGCTACACCTTC,CAWNAVSYGYTF
NA,TRBJ1-2,NA,TRBV5-1,TGCGCCAGCAGCTTGGGGGGAGTCGATGGCTACACCTTC,CASSLGGVDGYTF
NA,TRBJ1-2,NA,TRBV4-2,TGTGCCAGCAGCCAAGATCAGTTACAGTATGGCTACACCTTC,CASSQDQLQYGYTF
NA,TRBJ1-4,TRBD1,TRBV10-3,TGTGCCAGCAATCAGGGGACAGGCGAAAAACTGTTTTTT,CASNQGTGEKLFF
NA,TRBJ2-1,NA,TRBV19,TGTGCCAGTAGCCCAAGTGGCGGCAATGAGCAGTTCTTC,CASSPSGGNEQFF
NA,TRBJ2-7,NA,TRBV19,TGTGCCAGTGCCGTCGGGGTGGACTACGAGCAGTACTTC,CASAVGVDYEQYF
once,TRBJ1-4,TRBD1,TRBV11-2,TGTGCCAGCAGCTTAGTTGGAGGGGACAGCCAAACAACTAATGAAAAACTGTTTTTT,CASSLVGGDSQTTNEKLFF
NA,TRBJ1-1,TRBD1,TRBV28,TGTGCCTTGGGGGACAGCCGTCGTGAAGCTTTCTTT,CALGDSRREAFF
NA,TRBJ2-7,TRBD1,TRBV2,TGTGCCAGCAGTGGAGAGGACAGGTGGGTCTACGAGCAGTACTTC,CASSGEDRWVYEQYF
few,TRBJ2-1,TRBD2,TRBV6-1,TGTGCCAGCAGTGAAACAGCGGGAGGGTCCTACAATGAGCAGTTCTTC,CASSETAGGSYNEQFF
NA,TRBJ1-2,NA,TRBV6-1,TGTGCCAGCAGTGAGCTGGGGAGCTATGGCTACACCTTC,CASSELGSYGYTF
NA,TRBJ2-7,TRBD2,TRBV5-4,TGTGCCAGCAGCCCGGGGGGGTCTTACGAGCAGTACTTC,CASSPGGSYEQYF
NA,TRBJ2-3,NA,TRBV9,TGTGCCAGCAGCGCCATGAGTGGGCACACAGATACGCAGTATTTT,CASSAMSGHTDTQYF
NA,TRBJ2-1,TRBD2,TRBV10-3,TGTGCCATCAGTGAGTCGACGGGGCTAGCGGGCTCCAATGAGCAGTTCTTC,CAISESTGLAGSNEQFF
NA,TRBJ2-1,NA,TRBV21-1,TGTGCCAGCAGCAAACAGGAGAGAGAGAAACGGGGCGGGAGTATTAAGAGCTCCTACAATGAGCAGTTCTTC,CASSKQEREKRGGSIKSSYNEQFF
NA,TRBJ1-2,NA,TRBV18,TGTGCCAGCTCACCCGCCAGGCAGGGGAACTATGGCTACACCTTC,CASSPARQGNYGYTF